The entry that follows covers one T cell receptor (beta chain) sequence. Its matching antigen is unknown. These data belong to a study of cytomegalovirus exposure and HLA in healthy donors. Whole-study findings and limits: A later analysis linked around 15,000 TCR beta sequences to HLA alleles at 0.05 false discovery rate. Later analysis identified a missense DCLRE1C variant that was linked to TCR beta V- and J-gene trimming.

Primers: 60 Vbeta forward and 13 Jbeta reverse. Sequencing used immunoSEQ multiplex PCR; TCRdb keeps in-frame clones, though not all of them. The repertoire holds around 130,000 clones, with about three quarters as singletons. Nominally healthy donors provided the samples, though records likely missed some immune exposures. The CDR3 spans 14 residues. Trimming cost V 4 bases and J 6 bases, with 17 bases left between them. Germline V gene data show CDR1 as SGHRS and CDR2 as YFSETQ. This sequence joins TRBV5-1 and TRBJ2-7, with TRBD1 as a possible D gene (6 bases). Source material: PBMCs. The sequence was obtained from a woman between 18 and 29 years old in good health and CMV-seronegative. CDR3 DNA sequence: TGCGCCAGCAGCACAGGGATACACCCCCTCGAGCAGTACTTC. Translating gives CASSTGIHPLEQYF.